Each of the 13 T cell receptor delta chains below was sequenced from the same sample in a study of γδ T cells in repeated Plasmodium falciparum infection. TCRdb re-analyzed the multiplex PCR reads via CATT. This sample has approximately 90,000 delta-chain clones, with over 0.75% found just once. Flow sorting of PBMC yielded separate Vgamma9/Vdelta2+ and Vdelta2-negative gammadelta T cell populations for bulk repertoire analysis. Sequencing was done on a sample of gamma-delta T cells from blood. These receptor sequences come from a pool of human donors (malaria-infected and uninfected, not separated).

In this sample, this clone turned up a few times. The likely explanation is a read error, given a far larger clone one base away. Other DNA sequences within the sample encode an identical CDR3. There is no J gene call, but TRDV2 is given as the V gene; the D call of TRDD3 is as the table states it, not checked on the DNA. Germline-derived CDR1 and CDR2 are GEAIGNYY and EKD. The CDR3 spans 18 residues. The DNA of the CDR3 is TGTGCCTGTGACACCGTATGGGGGATACCGAGCCGCACCGATAAGCTCATCTTT. It yields the protein CACDTVWGIPSRTDKLIF.

A note on this clone: The TCRdb record carries a much larger clone's protein, which differs from this DNA's translation at residue 6; a read error is the likely cause, and the protein listed here is the DNA translation. V is TRDV2 and J is TRDJ1; 13 nucleotides line up with TRDD3. TCRdb records no J gene; here it was assigned by comparing the DNA to germline. The CDR3 extends over 18 amino acids. The germline gives CDR1 GEAIGNYY, CDR2 EKD. J was trimmed by 10 bases and V by 3 bases; bases with no gene match: 19. The CDR3 sequence is CACDEPLGDTRASKGLIF. The CDR3 nucleotides are TGTGCCTGTGACGAACCACTGGGGGATACGCGCGCAAGTAAAGGACTCATCTTT.

A few counts support this clone. This sequence is one base from a far larger clone and is likely a read error. Other DNA sequences in this sample translate to the same CDR3. The rearrangement joins TRDV3 to TRDJ1, with 8 bases identical to TRDD3. This CDR3 region has 23 residues. With V trimmed by 0 bases and J by 0 bases, 30 bases remained unmatched. Looked up from germline, CDR1 is TVYSNPD and CDR2 is GDNSRS (reference sequence). CDR3 sequence: CAFRGVRSGLQGGGLLYTDKLIF. The CDR3 DNA sequence: TGTGCCTTTAGAGGGGTTAGGTCGGGACTACAGGGTGGGGGATTACTGTACACCGATAAACTCATCTTT.

Of note for this clone: TCRdb's listed protein matches a much larger clone and diverges from this DNA's translation at residue 3, likely through a read error; the protein shown comes from the DNA. This CDR3 is CAPGETGTVVQNTDKLIF. The CDR3 region has the DNA TGTGCTCCTGGGGAAACGGGAACGGTCGTACAAAACACCGATAAACTCATCTTT. The chain is built from TRDV1 and TRDJ1; the D gene is possibly TRDD3 (6 bases). Germline matching of the DNA provided the J gene here, since TCRdb leaves it blank. This CDR3 comprises 18 residues. The germline gives CDR1 TSWWSYY, CDR2 QGS.

This clone has only a few counts. One base separates it from a far larger clone, so it is likely a read error. Distinct nucleotide sequences in the sample also encode this CDR3. The V gene is given as TRDV2, and no J gene call is available; TRDD3, as called in the table, went unchecked against the DNA. Germline values: CDR1 GEAIGNYY, CDR2 EKD. The CDR3 has 19 residues. The CDR3 here is CACNGVLGDTSLDSDKLIF. CDR3 sequence (DNA): TGTGCCTGTAATGGCGTACTGGGGGATACGAGCCTCGACAGCGATAAACTCATTTTT.

Concerning this clone itself: This DNA translates differently at residue 4 from the TCRdb protein, which is that of a much larger clone; a read error is likely, and the protein shown is the DNA's own translation. The V call is TRDV2, the J call TRDJ1; D is perhaps TRDD2 or TRDD3 (7 bases each). Between the trimmed V and J ends, which lost 4 bases and 6 bases, there was a span of 35 bases. The CDR3 totals 20 residues. Germline V lookup: CDR1 GEAIGNYY, CDR2 EKD. This CDR3 reads CACERIPTGDSEHVRNKLIF. CDR3 in DNA: TGTGCCTGTGAAAGAATTCCTACGGGGGATTCCGAACATGTGAGGAATAAACTCATCTTT.

This clone has a count of ten or more. Different DNA sequences within this sample yield the same CDR3. The chain is built from TRDV1 and TRDJ3, with D perhaps TRDD2 (5 bases). This CDR3 is built from 20 residues. V lost 4 bases, J lost 3 bases, and 22 bases lay in between. Germline V gene lookup returns CDR1 TSWWSYY and CDR2 QGS. The CDR3 nucleotides read TGTGCTCTTGGGGGTTCCTCTCCCAACCGGCAGAACTGGGACACCCGACAGATGTTTTTC. Amino acids: CALGGSSPNRQNWDTRQMFF.

This clone was seen at least ten times. At residue 11, the TCRdb protein and translated DNA are inconsistent; the protein given comes from the DNA. J is TRDJ3 and V is TRDV2, with 8 positions matching TRDD3. This CDR3 region has 21 residues. Germline CDR1 GEAIGNYY, CDR2 EKD. The CDR3 DNA reads TGTGCCTGTGACACAAGGGTGCTGGGGGAACCCAGCTCCTGGGGCACCCGACAGATGTTTTTC. Its protein product is CACDTRVLGEPSSWGTRQMFF.

The sample holds a few counts of this clone. This DNA's translation and the protein TCRdb lists, from a much larger clone, do not match at residue 15, likely due to a read error; the protein shown is translated from the DNA. V is TRDV2 and J is TRDJ3; the D gene is possibly TRDD3 (5 bases). The J gene is absent in TCRdb and was assigned here via DNA matching to germline. The CDR3 has 18 amino acids. Germline V lookup: CDR1 GEAIGNYY, CDR2 EKD. CDR3 loop: CACDTGTASSWDTRRMFF. CDR3 nucleotides: TGTGCCTGTGACACGGGTACTGCAAGCTCCTGGGACACCCGACGGATGTTTTTC.

Turning to this clone: A read error is likely here: a far larger clone is one base away. This sample includes further DNA sequences coding for the same CDR3. The V segment is TRDV2, and no J call was made; TRDD3 reflects the table's D call only, with no check against the DNA. The CDR3 sequence is 18 residues long. CDR1 is GEAIGNYY, CDR2 EKD, per germline. Here the CDR3 reads CACDTAMLGDSSTDKLIF. The CDR3 DNA reads TGTGCCTGTGACACCGCTATGCTGGGGGATAGTAGCACCGATAAACTCATCTTC.

Turning to this clone: Translating this DNA gives a protein that differs at residue 14 from the TCRdb one, which belongs to a much larger clone; a read error is likely, and the protein shown is this translation. This chain connects TRDV2 to TRDJ1; TRDD3 aligns across 8 bases. TCRdb supplies no J gene; here it was assigned by aligning the nucleotide sequence to germline. The CDR3 sequence is 17 residues long. Germline CDR1 is GEAIGNYY and CDR2 is EKD. The CDR3 nucleotides are TGTGCCTGTGACTTGGCGCTACTGGGGGTTATCACCGATAGACTCATCTTT. As protein: CACDLALLGVITDRLIF.

This clone was detected many times. This DNA translates differently at residue 7 from the TCRdb protein, which is that of a much larger clone; a read error is likely, and the protein shown is the DNA's own translation. The chain has TRDV2 and TRDJ1, with 7 bases fitting TRDD3. The J gene, missing from TCRdb, was assigned here through DNA to germline matching. The V gene's germline CDR1 is GEAIGNYY and CDR2 EKD. The J segment lost 2 bases and the V segment lost 0 bases, leaving 5 bases of the junction unmatched. The CDR3 is 15 residues long. DNA for the CDR3: TGTGCCTGTGACACCGGGACGGGGGATACCGATAAACTCATCTTT. Protein: CACDTGTGDTDKLIF.

This clone was seen more than once but under ten times. TCRdb attributes to this sequence the protein of a much larger clone, which differs from the DNA translation at residue 16; a read error is likely, and the protein displayed is translated from the DNA. The CDR3 reads CALGEAFFLDGRGGKPIF. CDR3 bases: TGTGCTCTTGGGGAAGCCTTCTTCCTCGACGGGAGAGGGGGTAAACCCATCTTT. No J gene was assigned, while the V gene was called as TRDV1; the table gives TRDD3 as D, unverified against the DNA. This CDR3 is 18 amino acids long. Germline V CDR1 and CDR2: TSWWSYY, QGS.